These 26 T cell receptor beta chains came from one sample sequenced in a study of blood T cell repertoires in COVID-19. TCRdb's copy holds only in-frame clones and misses some; the assay was immunoSEQ multiplex PCR. The sample contains a few hundred thousand clones, more than 90% of which appear only once. The sequencing input was PBMCs or T cells enriched from blood (not recorded which). The receptors were gathered from a woman between 25 and 40 years old who had recovered from COVID-19.

The chain couples TRBV30 to TRBJ2-2, with D perhaps TRBD1 (6 bases). Germline lookup yields CDR1 GTSNPN and CDR2 SVGIG (reference sequence). Trimming shortened V by 0 bases and J by 8 bases, and 10 bases separated the two germline ends. CDR3 length: 13 amino acids. The DNA for the CDR3 is TGTGCCTGGAGTGTAAGGGGGACGGGGGAGCTGTTTTTT. This sequence encodes CAWSVRGTGELFF.

The CDR3 loop is CASSGTFGENTEAFF. The CDR3 nucleotides read TGTGCCAGCTCGGGGACATTCGGGGAGAACACTGAAGCTTTCTTT. The chain links TRBV18 to TRBJ1-1; a possible D gene is TRBD1 (6 bases). The length of the CDR3 is 15 residues. V was shortened by 6 bases and J by 1 base, with 15 bases between the two germline ends. CDR1 and CDR2 from the germline V gene are KGHSH and LQKENI.

The chain joins TRBV16 to TRBJ1-5; D remains ambiguous. The germline V and J ends were trimmed by 4 bases and 1 base, with 17 bases remaining between them. This CDR3 region has 17 residues. Germline CDR1 KGHSY, CDR2 FQNENV. The CDR3, as DNA: TGTGCCAGCAGCCCCACAGTGGGAGACGGGAGCAATCAGCCCCAGCATTTT. Its translation is CASSPTVGDGSNQPQHF.

The V and J genes are TRBV11-3 and TRBJ1-3; D possibly corresponds to TRBD1 (5 bases). This CDR3 contains 15 residues. Germline V gene lookup returns CDR1 SGHNT and CDR2 YENEEA. The V gene lost 6 bases and the J gene lost 0 bases, with 12 bases spanning the gap. The CDR3 here is CASRQDGLSGNTIYF. As DNA, the CDR3 is TGTGCCAGCAGACAGGACGGGCTCTCTGGAAACACCATATATTTT. Using reference TRBV11-3 and TRBJ1-3 for the parts outside the CDR3, the full variable domain is EAGVVQSPRYKIIEKKQPVAFWCNPISGHNTLYWYLQNLGQGPELLIRYENEEAVDDSQLPKDRFSAERLKGVDSTLKIQPAELGDSAVYLCASRQDGLSGNTIYFGEGSWLTVV.

V usage is TRBV2 and J usage is TRBJ1-5; 7 nucleotides align to TRBD1. The V gene end was trimmed by 6 bases and the J gene end by 3 bases; junction bases not matched to a gene: 8. The length of the CDR3 is 15 residues. Germline values: CDR1 SNHLY, CDR2 FYNNEI. The DNA for the CDR3 is TGTGCCAGCAGACAACGGACAGGCCTCAATCAGCCCCAGCATTTT. This sequence encodes CASRQRTGLNQPQHF.

This CDR3 is CASRPWTGSNTEAFF. The DNA of the CDR3 is TGTGCCAGTAGACCATGGACAGGCTCGAACACTGAAGCTTTCTTT. The chain combines TRBV19 with TRBJ1-1; TRBD1 aligns across 7 bases. V was clipped by 6 bases and J by 1 base; unmatched bases: 8. Germline V gene sequence: CDR1 LNHDA, CDR2 SQIVND (reference sequence). CDR3 length: 15 amino acids. The whole variable domain, filled in from reference TRBV19 and TRBJ1-1, reads DGGITQSPKYLFRKEGQNVTLSCEQNLNHDAMYWYRQDPGQGLRLIYYSQIVNDFQKGDIAEGYSVSREKKESFPLTVTSAQKNPTAFYLCASRPWTGSNTEAFFGQGTRLTVV.

The chain carries TRBV19 and TRBJ2-5, with D possibly being TRBD2 (5 bases). Germline V gene lookup returns CDR1 LNHDA and CDR2 SQIVND (reference sequence). The CDR3 is 14 residues long. Trimming cost V 6 bases and J 5 bases, with 16 bases left between them. CDR3: CASRKLGDGETQYF. The CDR3 DNA follows: TGTGCCAGTAGAAAACTAGGAGACGGGGAGACCCAGTACTTC.

The chain is built from TRBV7-9 and TRBJ1-3, with a weak D call TRBD1 (5 bases). Germline lookup yields CDR1 SEHNR and CDR2 FQNEAQ (reference sequence). The CDR3 is 15 amino acids. V lost 3 bases and J lost 3, with 12 bases in between. The CDR3 DNA reads as TGTGCCAGCAGCTTGGTGTCAGGGTATGGAAACACCATATATTTT. This translates into CASSLVSGYGNTIYF.

This clone was counted once. The rearrangement links TRBV7-2 to TRBJ2-1; D might be TRBD2 (5 bases). Per germline, CDR1 SGHTA and CDR2 FQGNSA. This CDR3 is 16 amino acids long. The V end was cut by 0 bases, the J end by 1 base, with 10 bases between. The CDR3 DNA reads as TGTGCCAGCAGCTTAGCAGGGAGTTCGTCCTACAATGAGCAGTTCTTC. Protein sequence: CASSLAGSSSYNEQFF.

The count of this clone is one. This rearrangement joins TRBV29-1 to TRBJ1-2; D is perhaps TRBD1 (5 bases). Germline-derived CDR1 and CDR2 are SQVTM and ANQGSEA. The CDR3 has 15 residues. The germline V and J ends were trimmed by 2 bases and 1 base, with 14 bases remaining between them. CDR3 sequence: CSVERVTAFNYGYTF. The CDR3 nucleotides read TGCAGCGTTGAAAGAGTGACAGCCTTTAACTATGGCTACACCTTC.

This clone turned up a few times. The rearrangement joins TRBV7-6 to TRBJ2-7, with D possibly matching TRBD2 (6 bases). Trimming pared 5 bases from V and 7 bases from J, leaving 12 bases between. Looked up from germline, CDR1 is SGHVS and CDR2 is FNYEAQ. The CDR3 sequence is 12 residues long. This CDR3 reads CASSRSGREQYF. The CDR3 DNA follows: TGTGCCAGCAGCCGATCTGGGAGGGAGCAGTACTTC.

V usage is TRBV6-2 or TRBV6-3 and J usage is TRBJ1-5, with a tentative D call TRBD1 (5 bases). Trimming stripped 5 bases from V and 5 bases from J, with 13 bases between. The CDR3 is made up of 14 amino acids. CDR1 and CDR2 (germline): MNHEY, SVGEGT. The CDR3 DNA sequence: TGTGCCAGCAGTGCTCCAGGGATAGATCAGCCCCAGCATTTT. This codes for CASSAPGIDQPQHF.

The count of this clone is one. This chain uses TRBV27 with TRBJ2-1, with D tentatively TRBD2 (5 bases). The germline gives CDR1 MNHEY, CDR2 SMNVEV (reference sequence). V lost 6 bases, J lost 3 bases, and 15 bases lay in between. The CDR3 consists of 15 residues. The CDR3 nucleotides read TGTGCCAGCAGGACAATACGGGATTTCTACAATGAGCAGTTCTTC. The encoded protein is CASRTIRDFYNEQFF.

J is TRBJ2-3 and V is TRBV6-4; 8 bases agree with TRBD2. This CDR3 region has 16 residues. J was trimmed by 2 bases and V by 5 bases; bases with no gene match: 9. Germline V gene lookup returns CDR1 MRHNA and CDR2 SNTAGT. The CDR3 sequence is CASSSRGATFTDTQYF. The CDR3 bases are TGTGCCAGCAGTTCGCGGGGGGCCACTTTCACAGATACGCAGTATTTT.

In nucleotides, the CDR3 is TGTGCCAGCAGCATATCCGGGGGGGCCTCCTACAATGAGCAGTTCTTC. Encoded protein: CASSISGGASYNEQFF. V gene TRBV9 combines with J gene TRBJ2-1, with TRBD2 matching over 8 bases. This CDR3 has 16 amino acids. J was trimmed by 0 bases and V by 4 bases; bases with no gene match: 6. From germline, CDR1 is SGDLS and CDR2 YYNGEE. The variable domain in full, with the rest retrieved from reference TRBV9 and TRBJ2-1, is DSGVTQTPKHLITATGQRVTLRCSPRSGDLSVYWYQQSLDQGLQFLIQYYNGEERAKGNILERFSAQQFPDLHSELNLSSLELGDSALYFCASSISGGASYNEQFFGPGTRLTVL.

The gene calls are TRBV28 and TRBJ2-7; 11 bases fit TRBD1. Germline CDR1 MDHEN, CDR2 SYDVKM. The J segment lost 4 bases and the V segment lost 5 bases, leaving 22 bases of the junction unmatched. The CDR3 runs 20 residues. CDR3 amino acids: CASSGVLGQGAAGGFYEQYF. The CDR3 region has the DNA TGTGCCAGCAGTGGAGTCCTCGGACAGGGGGCTGCCGGGGGATTTTACGAGCAGTACTTC.

This clone was observed once. The sample contains more than one DNA sequence encoding this CDR3. V gene TRBV27 combines with J gene TRBJ2-3; TRBD2 aligns across 12 bases. Germline V gene sequence: CDR1 MNHEY, CDR2 SMNVEV (reference sequence). The CDR3 extends over 14 amino acids. After removal of 5 bases from V and 6 bases from J, the junction contained 3 bases not matched to a gene. The CDR3 here is CASSGLAGTDTQYF. The DNA for the CDR3 is TGTGCCAGCAGTGGACTAGCGGGGACCGATACGCAGTATTTT.

This clone was picked up one time. The gene calls are TRBV27 and TRBJ1-2; possible D gene TRBD1, 6 bases. In germline, CDR1 is MNHEY, CDR2 SMNVEV (reference sequence). The CDR3 sequence is 15 residues long. Trimming removed 6 bases at V and 5 bases at J, with 19 bases between. CDR3 loop: CASSIGTPSVYGYTF. The CDR3 bases are TGTGCCAGCAGCATTGGGACACCCTCCGTTTATGGCTACACCTTC.

Notes on this clone: Other DNA variants within this sample encode the same CDR3. The chain combines TRBV12-3 or TRBV12-4 with TRBJ2-5; D is undetermined. The CDR3 loop spans 11 amino acids. Deletions cut 4 bases from V and 5 bases from J, with 5 bases between. The CDR3 nucleotides read TGTGCCAGCAGTTCGAGCGAGACCCAGTACTTC. Residues: CASSSSETQYF.

This clone was detected only once. This sequence joins TRBV28 and TRBJ2-7, with TRBD2 as a possible D gene (5 bases). V lost 5 bases, J lost 5 bases, and 16 bases lay in between. The CDR3 is 14 amino acids. The germline gives CDR1 MDHEN, CDR2 SYDVKM. In nucleotides, the CDR3 is TGTGCCAGCAGTCGTCCCCTAGCCAGCCACGAGCAGTACTTC. Encoded protein: CASSRPLASHEQYF.

The rearrangement joins TRBV7-3 to TRBJ2-1; 11 nucleotides match TRBD2. V lost 5 bases and J lost 0; bases outside the gene matches: 12. The CDR3 sequence is 19 residues long. CDR1 SGHTA and CDR2 FQGTGA come from the germline V gene. CDR3 bases: TGTGCCAGCAGCCTCCATCTAGCGGGGGGTTCAAGCTCCTACAATGAGCAGTTCTTC. This encodes CASSLHLAGGSSSYNEQFF. The full variable domain, rest sourced from reference TRBV7-3 and TRBJ2-1, is GAGVSQTPSNKVTEKGKYVELRCDPISGHTALYWYRQSLGQGPEFLIYFQGTGAADDSGLPNDRFFAVRPEGSVSTLKIQRTERGDSAVYLCASSLHLAGGSSSYNEQFFGPGTRLTVL.

V is TRBV11-2 and J is TRBJ2-1, with D perhaps matching TRBD1 (5 bases). V dropped 7 bases and J dropped 7 bases, with 17 bases sitting between them. This CDR3 is built from 14 residues. From germline, CDR1 is SGHAT and CDR2 FQNNGV. Here the CDR3 reads CASTSLRQGNEQFF. CDR3 nucleotides: TGTGCCAGCACCTCCCTTCGGCAGGGAAATGAGCAGTTCTTC.

The chain links TRBV7-2 to TRBJ1-1, with a weak D call TRBD1 (5 bases). Trimming removed 5 bases from V and 0 bases from J, with 13 bases in between. This CDR3 contains 15 residues. Germline V gene sequence: CDR1 SGHTA, CDR2 FQGNSA. CDR3 amino acids: CASSVLGGMNTEAFF. CDR3 in DNA: TGTGCCAGCAGCGTACTCGGGGGGATGAACACTGAAGCTTTCTTT.

The chain couples TRBV30 to TRBJ2-7; D might be TRBD2 (7 bases). The CDR3 consists of 14 residues. The germline V and J ends were trimmed by 0 bases and 2 bases, with 11 bases remaining between them. CDR1 and CDR2 from the germline V gene are GTSNPN and SVGIG (reference sequence). CDR3 amino acids: CAWSVRGGPYEQYF. Written as DNA, the CDR3 is TGTGCCTGGAGTGTAAGGGGGGGGCCCTACGAGCAGTACTTC. The entire variable domain, with the rest obtained from reference TRBV30 and TRBJ2-7, is as follows: SQTIHQWPATLVQPVGSPLSLECTVEGTSNPNLYWYRQAAGRGLQLLFYSVGIGQISSEVPQNLSASRPQDRQFILSSKKLLLSDSGFYLCAWSVRGGPYEQYFGPGTRLTVT.

The CDR3 DNA reads TGTGCCAGCAGAGCGACAGGGGATCAGCCCCAGCATTTT. It is translated as CASRATGDQPQHF. This chain joins TRBV12-3 or TRBV12-4 and TRBJ1-5; TRBD1 matches 8 bases. The CDR3 spans 13 residues. V dropped 6 bases and J dropped 5; count of bases not matched to a gene: 3.

With regard to this clone: Germline and junction disagree at one end, which may indicate a read error. The chain couples TRBV13 to TRBJ2-3; 8 bases are shared with TRBD1. Germline CDR1 is PRHDT and CDR2 is FYEKMQ (reference sequence). This CDR3 contains 15 residues. CDR3 sequence: CASSIGTGAGDTQYF. In DNA, the CDR3 is TGTGCCAGCAGCATAGGGACAGGTGCTGGTGATACGCAGTATTTT.